The 14 T cell receptor beta chains reported below all come from one sample, sequenced in a study of CD8 T cells in ankylosing spondylitis. In TCRdb, the 5' RACE reads were re-called with MiXCR into one record per CDR3 protein. This sample has under 200,000 distinct CDR3 sequences, with approximately 9% found just once. Sequencing was performed on blood, either unsorted or a sorted T cell fraction (not recorded which). Receptors were obtained from a female donor with ankylosing spondylitis or in good health (not recorded which).

This clonotype has a handful of counts. The genes are TRBV9 and TRBJ2-1; 12 bases map to TRBD2. Germline-derived CDR1 and CDR2 are SGDLS and YYNGEE. The CDR3 sequence is 16 residues long. Trimming at V came to 4 bases and at J to 6 bases, leaving 8 bases not matched to a gene. This CDR3 reads CASSSQSSGRANEQFF. The CDR3 DNA follows: TGTGCCAGCAGCTCACAATCTAGCGGGAGGGCCAATGAGCAGTTCTTC.

This clonotype was detected a few times. The chain uses TRBV7-2 and TRBJ2-5, with 10 bases matching TRBD2. V lost 3 bases and J lost 5; bases outside the gene matches: 6. Germline CDR1 SGHTA, CDR2 FQGNSA. The CDR3 has 15 residues. The CDR3 here is CASSFTSGVVETQYF. Here the CDR3 DNA reads TGTGCCAGCAGCTTTACTAGCGGGGTGGTGGAGACCCAGTACTTC.

This clonotype was seen just once. It is unclear where the CDR3 begins or ends on the DNA, so no DNA is shown, and the CDR3 is as TCRdb lists it. The chain joins TRBV6-5 to TRBJ2-2. The CDR3 is 18 amino acids long, termini counted. Germline V gene data show CDR1 as MNHEY and CDR2 as SVGAGI. The CDR3 sequence: CASSSATWGENTGELFFF.

The chain couples TRBV29-1 to TRBJ2-6; D uncertain. The length of the CDR3 is 15 residues. From germline, CDR1 is SQVTM and CDR2 ANQGSEA. Trimming shortened V by 6 bases and J by 1 base, and 13 bases separated the two germline ends. The CDR3 bases are TGCAGCGTCCTATTTGACCCATCTGGGGCCAACGTCCTGACTTTC. It encodes CSVLFDPSGANVLTF.

This clonotype has at least ten counts. This chain links TRBV15 with TRBJ2-3; maybe TRBD2 (6 bases). The CDR3 totals 17 residues. Trimming shortened V by 0 bases and J by 1 base, and 14 bases separated the two germline ends. CDR1 is LNHNV and CDR2 is YYDKDF in the germline V gene (reference sequence). For the CDR3, the DNA is TGTGCCACCAGCAGAGAGGTTCGACTAGTTGGCACAGATACGCAGTATTTT. This sequence encodes CATSREVRLVGTDTQYF.

This clonotype appeared a few times. This chain uses TRBV30 with TRBJ2-7; D uncertain. This CDR3 is 12 amino acids long. V was cut by 0 bases and J by 4 bases, with 7 bases left in between. Germline V gene sequence: CDR1 GTSNPN, CDR2 SVGIG (reference sequence). CDR3 sequence: CAWSVLTYEQYF. In DNA form, the CDR3 reads TGTGCCTGGAGTGTACTCACGTACGAGCAGTACTTC.

This clonotype occurred a few times. A junction end diverges from the germline sequence, so it may reflect a read error. This chain joins TRBV5-5 and TRBJ1-4, with D possibly TRBD1 on 6 matching bases. There are 11 residues in the CDR3. Germline CDR1 SGHKS, CDR2 YYEKEE (reference sequence). The CDR3 bases are TGTGCCAGCAGCGTTGGGACAAAACGGTTTTTT. Translation: CASSVGTKRFF.

The sample holds a few counts of this clonotype. The chain combines TRBV30 with TRBJ2-7, with TRBD2 matching over 9 bases. The junction had 0 bases not matched to a gene; V was cut back by 0 bases and J by 3 bases. The CDR3 runs to 13 residues. CDR1 GTSNPN and CDR2 SVGIG come from the germline V gene (reference sequence). This chain's CDR3 is CAWSVSGGYEQYF. The CDR3 DNA is TGTGCCTGGAGTGTTAGCGGGGGCTACGAGCAGTACTTC.

This clonotype was detected a few times. This sequence joins TRBV20-1 and TRBJ2-5, with TRBD2 matching over 8 bases. Germline lookup yields CDR1 DFQATT and CDR2 SNEGSKA (reference sequence). There are 12 residues in the CDR3. Unmatched junction bases numbered 2, after V lost 3 bases and J lost 5 bases. The CDR3 is CSASPGGETQYF. For the CDR3, the DNA is TGCAGTGCTAGTCCGGGAGGGGAGACCCAGTACTTC.

This clonotype was observed at least ten times. The gene calls are TRBV12-3 or TRBV12-4 and TRBJ1-5; no clear D. Between the trimmed V and J ends, which lost 0 bases and 4 bases, there was a span of 1 base. The CDR3 has 12 amino acids. The CDR3 protein is CASSLANQPQHF. DNA for the CDR3: TGTGCCAGCAGTTTAGCGAATCAGCCCCAGCATTTT.

This clonotype was counted only a few times. The rearrangement links TRBV12-3 or TRBV12-4 to TRBJ2-1; possibly TRBD2 for D (6 bases). The CDR3 loop spans 14 amino acids. The V and J ends lost 4 bases and 9 bases respectively, with 16 bases between them. The CDR3 region has the DNA TGTGCCAGCAGTTACCAGGGAGGTCAAGCTGAGCAGTTCTTC. Residues: CASSYQGGQAEQFF.

This clonotype was seen only a few times. The chain couples TRBV6-5 to TRBJ1-4; no firm D call. The germline V and J ends were trimmed by 5 bases and 1 base, with 8 bases remaining between them. The V gene's germline CDR1 is MNHEY and CDR2 SVGAGI. This CDR3 has 14 residues. CDR3 protein: CASSQAVTNEKLFF. CDR3 nucleotide sequence: TGTGCCAGCAGTCAGGCGGTAACTAATGAAAAACTGTTTTTT.

The chain uses TRBV20-1 and TRBJ2-1; D gene uncertain. Trimming stripped 6 bases from V and 0 bases from J, with 12 bases between. From germline, CDR1 is DFQATT and CDR2 SNEGSKA (reference sequence). The CDR3 totals 14 residues. CDR3 loop: CSADRTSSYNEQFF. The CDR3 DNA is TGCAGTGCGGATAGGACGTCCTCCTACAATGAGCAGTTCTTC.

The chain couples TRBV7-9 to TRBJ2-2, with D possibly being TRBD2 (6 bases). Germline V gene sequence: CDR1 SEHNR, CDR2 FQNEAQ (reference sequence). Trimming shortened V by 3 bases and J by 4 bases, and 15 bases separated the two germline ends. The CDR3 spans 16 residues. DNA for the CDR3: TGTGCCAGCAGCTTCATGTGGAGGGCTGGCACCGGGGAGCTGTTTTTT. Its translation is CASSFMWRAGTGELFF.